Detailed here is one T cell receptor beta chain. Its antigen remains unidentified. The entry originates in a study of T-cell reconstitution after alpha-beta-depleted transplantation in children. Study observations and caveats: Some patients' high day-60 TCRbeta diversity was attributed to recipient cells surviving conditioning. Two months or so post-transplant, alpha-beta T cells reportedly derived from several hundred expanded graft clones.

A TCRbeta library incorporating unique molecular identifiers was prepared. MiXCR was run by TCRdb on the PCR reads, yielding one entry per CDR3 protein. The data hold 120,000 or so distinct CDR3 sequences, with 20% to 25% observed a single time. The V and J ends lost 5 bases and 9 bases respectively, with 23 bases between them. Germline CDR1 reads DFQATT; CDR2 reads SNEGSKA (reference sequence). The CDR3 covers 15 residues. The clonotype comes from a male patient between 2 and 15 years old who had a stem cell transplant for chronic granulomatous disease, so the T cells may come from the graft donor. The source was PBMCs, mostly from graft donor cells, collected 180 days after TCRalphabeta/CD19-depleted stem cell transplant. This rearrangement joins TRBV20-1 to TRBJ1-5; a weak D match, TRBD1 (5 bases). The CDR3 DNA is TGCAGTGCTGGATGGCCTAGTCAGGGCGCCTTGCCCCAGCATTTT. Amino acids: CSAGWPSQGALPQHF.